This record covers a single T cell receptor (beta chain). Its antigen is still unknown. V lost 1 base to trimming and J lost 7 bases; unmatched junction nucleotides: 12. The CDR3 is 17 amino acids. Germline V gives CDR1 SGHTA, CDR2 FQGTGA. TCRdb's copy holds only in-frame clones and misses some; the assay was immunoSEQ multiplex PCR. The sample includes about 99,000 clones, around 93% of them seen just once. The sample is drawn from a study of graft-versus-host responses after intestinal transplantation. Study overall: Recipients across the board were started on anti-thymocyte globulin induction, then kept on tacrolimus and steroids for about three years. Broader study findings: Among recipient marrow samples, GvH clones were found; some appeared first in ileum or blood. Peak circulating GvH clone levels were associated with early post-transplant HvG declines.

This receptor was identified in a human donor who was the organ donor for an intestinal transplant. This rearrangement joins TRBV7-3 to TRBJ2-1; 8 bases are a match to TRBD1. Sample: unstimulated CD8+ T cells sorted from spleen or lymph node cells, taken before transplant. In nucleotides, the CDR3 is TGTGCCAGCAGCTTAAATGGAGGGGCTCACAGGGGGAATGAGCAGTTCTTC. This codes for CASSLNGGAHRGNEQFF.